Listed below are T cell receptor beta chains from one sample, sequenced in a study of vaccination and CD4 T cells after COVID-19. No antigen has been assigned to these receptors. TCRdb re-derived calls from the PCR reads in MiXCR, one entry per CDR3 protein. This sample has more than 10,000 distinct CDR3 sequences, with about 36% found just once. Input material: cultured CD4+ T cells from blood. These TCRs come from a human donor with COVID-19. CDR3s include the opening cysteine and the closing phenylalanine or tryptophan. A D gene is named only where the DNA matches it firmly. A clone size is listed for some rows: how often the clone was seen (once, few, many), or a class if it is expanded.

D gene: .
V gene: TRBV20-1
clone size: medium-sized
CDR3 protein: CSARDPTQGQETQYF

D gene: TRBD2
V gene: TRBV6-5
clone size: .
CDR3 protein: CASSYSLAGASTDTQYF

D gene: .
V gene: TRBV12-3/TRBV12-4
clone size: .
CDR3 protein: CASSPRGNTEAFF

D gene: .
V gene: TRBV2
clone size: few
CDR3 protein: CASSVGDRGLGYTF

D gene: TRBD2
V gene: TRBV6-1
clone size: few
CDR3 protein: CASSEAGTTYTDTQYF

D gene: TRBD2
V gene: TRBV5-6
clone size: few
CDR3 protein: CASSPITGRGGGTDTQYF

D gene: .
V gene: TRBV20-1
clone size: .
CDR3 protein: CSATHGAKLQGYLNTEAFF

D gene: .
V gene: TRBV20-1
clone size: few
CDR3 protein: CSAHHGGQYF

D gene: .
V gene: TRBV6-5
clone size: .
CDR3 protein: CASSYSTGNSPLHF

D gene: TRBD1
V gene: TRBV30
clone size: .
CDR3 protein: CAWSGGGAYGYTF

D gene: .
V gene: TRBV30
clone size: .
CDR3 protein: CAWSVVGGTQHF

D gene: .
V gene: TRBV18
clone size: .
CDR3 protein: CASSQDRKNSPLHF

D gene: .
V gene: TRBV21-1
clone size: .
CDR3 protein: CASSKTGVENSPLHF

D gene: .
V gene: TRBV4-2
clone size: .
CDR3 protein: CASSLGGEAGQPQHF

D gene: TRBD2
V gene: TRBV10-3
clone size: .
CDR3 protein: CASGGGRETQYF

D gene: .
V gene: TRBV9
clone size: .
CDR3 protein: CASSVDGRQGTYGYTF

D gene: .
V gene: TRBV27
clone size: once
CDR3 protein: CASTSLNTGELFF

D gene: TRBD1
V gene: TRBV24-1
clone size: few
CDR3 protein: CATSDLNRGAADTQYF

D gene: .
V gene: TRBV10-2
clone size: .
CDR3 protein: CASAPTSGNTIYF

D gene: TRBD1
V gene: TRBV9
clone size: .
CDR3 protein: CASSYGTGSYNEQFF

D gene: .
V gene: TRBV2
clone size: .
CDR3 protein: CASRGKRDQETQYF

D gene: .
V gene: TRBV2
clone size: .
CDR3 protein: CASIGGDKGGSPLHF

D gene: .
V gene: TRBV20-1
clone size: few
CDR3 protein: CSARALESTDTQYF

D gene: TRBD1
V gene: TRBV14
clone size: .
CDR3 protein: CASSQAGGHEKLFF

D gene: .
V gene: TRBV19
clone size: .
CDR3 protein: CASTPQANYGYTF

D gene: .
V gene: TRBV10-2
clone size: few
CDR3 protein: CASSESSPGPRTGNQPQHF

D gene: .
V gene: TRBV20-1
clone size: few
CDR3 protein: CSASSGQIYEQYF

D gene: TRBD1
V gene: TRBV6-1
clone size: few
CDR3 protein: CATTSQGAPLLGNTIYF

D gene: .
V gene: TRBV5-4
clone size: .
CDR3 protein: CASVRDPASYEQYF

D gene: TRBD1
V gene: TRBV28
clone size: .
CDR3 protein: CASSPFRTGLTDTQYF

D gene: .
V gene: TRBV12-3/TRBV12-4
clone size: .
CDR3 protein: CASSSDPRANTEAFF

D gene: TRBD2
V gene: TRBV20-1
clone size: .
CDR3 protein: CSARPLAGGSTDTQYF

D gene: TRBD1
V gene: TRBV6-1
clone size: few
CDR3 protein: CASRISGTVNNYGYTF

D gene: .
V gene: TRBV7-9
clone size: few
CDR3 protein: CASSFSRGVLAGELFF

D gene: .
V gene: TRBV4-2
clone size: .
CDR3 protein: CASSQDGQTNEKLFF

D gene: .
V gene: TRBV18
clone size: once
CDR3 protein: CASSPRVNTEAFF

D gene: .
V gene: TRBV27
clone size: few
CDR3 protein: CASSSTYSSGNTIYF

D gene: .
V gene: TRBV20-1
clone size: .
CDR3 protein: CSARDLGGETQYF

D gene: TRBD2
V gene: TRBV6-1
clone size: .
CDR3 protein: CASSAITSGGVETQYF

D gene: .
V gene: TRBV11-3
clone size: .
CDR3 protein: CASSQQGGGSLSGANVLTF

D gene: .
V gene: TRBV19
clone size: .
CDR3 protein: CASSQLQGLGRNYNSPLHF

D gene: TRBD2
V gene: TRBV2
clone size: .
CDR3 protein: CASAQVKLAGNTGELFF

D gene: TRBD2
V gene: TRBV12-3/TRBV12-4
clone size: .
CDR3 protein: CASSLVGGGISDTQYF

D gene: TRBD2
V gene: TRBV5-1
clone size: .
CDR3 protein: CASSLEASGGSFSYNEQFF

D gene: .
V gene: TRBV5-4
clone size: .
CDR3 protein: CASSLGHRETLYGYTF